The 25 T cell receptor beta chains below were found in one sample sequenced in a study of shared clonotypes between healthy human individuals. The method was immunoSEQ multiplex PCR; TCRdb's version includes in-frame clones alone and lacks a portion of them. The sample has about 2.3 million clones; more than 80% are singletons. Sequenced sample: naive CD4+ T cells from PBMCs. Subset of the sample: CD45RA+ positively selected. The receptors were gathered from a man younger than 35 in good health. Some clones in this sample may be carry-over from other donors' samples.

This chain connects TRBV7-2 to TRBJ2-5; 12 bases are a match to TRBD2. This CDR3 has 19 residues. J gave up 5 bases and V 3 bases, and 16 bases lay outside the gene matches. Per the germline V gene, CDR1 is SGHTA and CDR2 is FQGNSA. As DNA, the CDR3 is TGTGCCAGCAGCTTCCCTCGACTAGCGGGAGCGGCACGTGGGGAGACCCAGTACTTC. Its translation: CASSFPRLAGAARGETQYF.

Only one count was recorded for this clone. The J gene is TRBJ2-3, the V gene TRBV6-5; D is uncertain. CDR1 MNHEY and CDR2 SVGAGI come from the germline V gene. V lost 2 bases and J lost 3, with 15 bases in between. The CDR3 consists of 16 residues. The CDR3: CASSYLRSVGTDTQYF. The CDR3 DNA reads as TGTGCCAGCAGTTACCTCCGGTCGGTGGGAACAGATACGCAGTATTTT.

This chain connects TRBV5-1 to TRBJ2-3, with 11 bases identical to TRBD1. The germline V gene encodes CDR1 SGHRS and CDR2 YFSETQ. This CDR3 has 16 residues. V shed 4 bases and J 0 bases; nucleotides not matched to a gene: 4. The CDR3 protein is CASSGTGGMSTDTQYF. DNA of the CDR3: TGCGCCAGCAGCGGGACAGGGGGTATGAGCACAGATACGCAGTATTTT.

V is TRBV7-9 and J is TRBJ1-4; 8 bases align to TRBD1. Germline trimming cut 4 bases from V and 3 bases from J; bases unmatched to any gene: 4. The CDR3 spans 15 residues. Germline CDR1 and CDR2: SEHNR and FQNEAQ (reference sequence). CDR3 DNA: TGTGCCAGCAGCTCAGAGACAGGGGCTAATGAAAAACTGTTTTTT. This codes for CASSSETGANEKLFF.

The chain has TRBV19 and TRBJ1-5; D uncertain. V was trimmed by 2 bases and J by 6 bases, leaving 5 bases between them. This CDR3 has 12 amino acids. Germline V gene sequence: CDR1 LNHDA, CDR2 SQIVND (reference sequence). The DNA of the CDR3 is TGTGCCAGTAGTATACCCACTCAGCCCCAGCATTTT. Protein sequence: CASSIPTQPQHF.

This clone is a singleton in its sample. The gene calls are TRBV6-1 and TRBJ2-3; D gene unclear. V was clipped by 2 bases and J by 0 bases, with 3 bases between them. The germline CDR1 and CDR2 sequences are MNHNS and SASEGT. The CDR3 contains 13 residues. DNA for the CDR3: TGTGCCAGCAGTGAACAGAGCACAGATACGCAGTATTTT. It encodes CASSEQSTDTQYF.

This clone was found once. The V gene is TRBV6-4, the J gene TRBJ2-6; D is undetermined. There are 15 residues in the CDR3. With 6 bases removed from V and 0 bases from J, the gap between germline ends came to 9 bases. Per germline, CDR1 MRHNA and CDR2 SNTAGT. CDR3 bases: TGTGCCAGCAGCACCGAACACTCTGGGGCCAACGTCCTGACTTTC. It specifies CASSTEHSGANVLTF.

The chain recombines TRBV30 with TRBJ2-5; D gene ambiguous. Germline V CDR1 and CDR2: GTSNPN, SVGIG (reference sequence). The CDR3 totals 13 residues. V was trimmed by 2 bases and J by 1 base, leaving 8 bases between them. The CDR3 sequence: CAWSRQSQETQYF. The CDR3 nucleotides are TGTGCCTGGAGTCGCCAAAGCCAAGAGACCCAGTACTTC. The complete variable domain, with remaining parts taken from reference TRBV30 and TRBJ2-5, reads SQTIHQWPATLVQPVGSPLSLECTVEGTSNPNLYWYRQAAGRGLQLLFYSVGIGQISSEVPQNLSASRPQDRQFILSSKKLLLSDSGFYLCAWSRQSQETQYFGPGTRLLVL.

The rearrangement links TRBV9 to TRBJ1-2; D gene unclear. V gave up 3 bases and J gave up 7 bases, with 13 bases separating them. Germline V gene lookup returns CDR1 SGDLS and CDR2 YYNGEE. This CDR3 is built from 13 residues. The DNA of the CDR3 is TGTGCCAGCAGCGGTTACCTTTTTTCTGGCTACACCTTC. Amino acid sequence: CASSGYLFSGYTF.

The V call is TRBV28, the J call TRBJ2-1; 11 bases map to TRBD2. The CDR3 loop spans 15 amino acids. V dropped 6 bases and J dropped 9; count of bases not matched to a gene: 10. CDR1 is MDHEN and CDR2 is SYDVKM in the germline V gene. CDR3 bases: TGTGCCAGCAGCCACACTAGCGGGAGAGTAGGTGAGCAGTTCTTC. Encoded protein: CASSHTSGRVGEQFF.

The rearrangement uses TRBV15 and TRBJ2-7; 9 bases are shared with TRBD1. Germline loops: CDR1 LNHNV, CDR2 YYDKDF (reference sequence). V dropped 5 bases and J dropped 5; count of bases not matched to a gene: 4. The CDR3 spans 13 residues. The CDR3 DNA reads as TGTGCCACCAGCCCCGGGACAGGGAACGAGCAGTACTTC. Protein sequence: CATSPGTGNEQYF. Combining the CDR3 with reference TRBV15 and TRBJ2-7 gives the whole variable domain DAMVIQNPRYQVTQFGKPVTLSCSQTLNHNVMYWYQQKSSQAPKLLFHYYDKDFNNEADTPDNFQSRRPNTSFCFLDIRSPGLGDTAMYLCATSPGTGNEQYFGPGTRLTVT.

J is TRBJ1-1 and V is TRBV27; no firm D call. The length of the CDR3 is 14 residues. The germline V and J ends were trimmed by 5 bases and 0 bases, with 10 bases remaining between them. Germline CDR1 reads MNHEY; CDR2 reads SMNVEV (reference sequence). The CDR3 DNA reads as TGTGCCAGCAGTAGACTCAACATGAACACTGAAGCTTTCTTT. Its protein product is CASSRLNMNTEAFF.

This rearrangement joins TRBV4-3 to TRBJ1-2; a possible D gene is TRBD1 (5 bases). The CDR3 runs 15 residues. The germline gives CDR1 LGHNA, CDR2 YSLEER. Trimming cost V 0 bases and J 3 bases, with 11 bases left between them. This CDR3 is CASSQDPKGDYGYTF. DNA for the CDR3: TGCGCCAGCAGCCAAGACCCAAAAGGGGACTATGGCTACACCTTC.

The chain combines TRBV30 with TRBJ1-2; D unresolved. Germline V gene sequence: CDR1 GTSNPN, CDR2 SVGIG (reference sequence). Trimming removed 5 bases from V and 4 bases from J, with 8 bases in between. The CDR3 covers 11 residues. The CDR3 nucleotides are TGTGCCTGGGGGTGGGGCTATGGCTACACCTTC. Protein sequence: CAWGWGYGYTF.

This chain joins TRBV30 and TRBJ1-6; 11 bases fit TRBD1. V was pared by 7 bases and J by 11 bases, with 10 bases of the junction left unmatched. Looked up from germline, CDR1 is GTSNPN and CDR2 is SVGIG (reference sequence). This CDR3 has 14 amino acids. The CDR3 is CASQTGQGVAPLHF. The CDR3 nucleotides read TGTGCCTCTCAGACGGGACAGGGGGTTGCACCCCTCCACTTT. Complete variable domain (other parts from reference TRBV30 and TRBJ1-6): SQTIHQWPATLVQPVGSPLSLECTVEGTSNPNLYWYRQAAGRGLQLLFYSVGIGQISSEVPQNLSASRPQDRQFILSSKKLLLSDSGFYLCASQTGQGVAPLHFGNGTRLTVT.

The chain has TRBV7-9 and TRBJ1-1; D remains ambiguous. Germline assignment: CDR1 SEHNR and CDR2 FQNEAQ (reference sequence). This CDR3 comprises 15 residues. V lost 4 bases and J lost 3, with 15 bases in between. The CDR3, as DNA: TGTGCCAGCAGCTCGCTTAACGAGGAGGACACTGAAGCTTTCTTT. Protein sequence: CASSSLNEEDTEAFF.

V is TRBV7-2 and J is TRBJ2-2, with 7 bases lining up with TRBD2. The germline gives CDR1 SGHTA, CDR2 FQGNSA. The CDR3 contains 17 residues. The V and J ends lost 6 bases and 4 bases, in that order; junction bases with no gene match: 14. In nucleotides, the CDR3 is TGTGCCAGCAGGTCCCAATCCGGGACTATGAGCACCGGGGAGCTGTTTTTT. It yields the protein CASRSQSGTMSTGELFF.

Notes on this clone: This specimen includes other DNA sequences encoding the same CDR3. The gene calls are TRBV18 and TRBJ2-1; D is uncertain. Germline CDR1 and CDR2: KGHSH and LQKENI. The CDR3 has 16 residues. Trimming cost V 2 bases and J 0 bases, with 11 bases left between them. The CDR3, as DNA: TGTGCCAGCTCACCATTGGGCGGAAACTCCTACAATGAGCAGTTCTTC. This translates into CASSPLGGNSYNEQFF.

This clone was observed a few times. CDR3 residues: CASSLGQGVSNQPQHF. DNA for the CDR3: TGCGCCAGCAGCTTGGGGCAGGGGGTTAGCAATCAGCCCCAGCATTTT. The V and J genes are TRBV5-1 and TRBJ1-5, with TRBD1 matching 7 bases. CDR1 and CDR2 (germline): SGHRS, YFSETQ. The CDR3 is 16 amino acids. V was pared by 0 bases and J by 0 bases, with 3 bases of the junction left unmatched.

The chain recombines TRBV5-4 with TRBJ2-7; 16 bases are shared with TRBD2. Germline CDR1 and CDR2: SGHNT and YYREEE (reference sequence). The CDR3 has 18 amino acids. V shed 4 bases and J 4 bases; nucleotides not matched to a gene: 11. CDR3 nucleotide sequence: TGTGCCAGCAGCACCGGGACTAGCGGGAGGGAAGTTTCTTACGAGCAGTACTTC. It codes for CASSTGTSGREVSYEQYF.

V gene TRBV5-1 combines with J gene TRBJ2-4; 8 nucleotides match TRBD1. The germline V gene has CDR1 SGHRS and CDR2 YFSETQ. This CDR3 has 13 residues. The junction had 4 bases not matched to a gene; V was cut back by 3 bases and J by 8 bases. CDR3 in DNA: TGCGCCAGCAGCTCAGGACAGGGAGACATTCAGTACTTC. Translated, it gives CASSSGQGDIQYF.

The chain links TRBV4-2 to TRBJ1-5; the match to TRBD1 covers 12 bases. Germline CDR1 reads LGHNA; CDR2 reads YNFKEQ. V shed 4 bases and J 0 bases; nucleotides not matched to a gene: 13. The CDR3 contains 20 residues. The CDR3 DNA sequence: TGTGCCAGCAGCCTCTACTCCTCCGGGACAGGGGGCTTTAGCAATCAGCCCCAGCATTTT. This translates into CASSLYSSGTGGFSNQPQHF.

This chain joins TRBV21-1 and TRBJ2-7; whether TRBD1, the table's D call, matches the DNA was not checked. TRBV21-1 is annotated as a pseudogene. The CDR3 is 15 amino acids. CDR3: CASSPQRGQTYEQYF. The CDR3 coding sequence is TGTGCCAGCAGCCCACAACGGGGACAGACCTACGAGCAGTACTTC.

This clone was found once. The CDR3 is CASSLDRGGEAFF. CDR3 coding DNA: TGTGCCAGCAGCTTGGACAGGGGTGGTGAAGCTTTCTTT. The rearrangement joins TRBV7-2 to TRBJ1-1; 9 positions match TRBD1. Germline CDR1 reads SGHTA; CDR2 reads FQGNSA. Trimming cost V 3 bases and J 7 bases; bases outside gene matches: 3. This CDR3 is built from 13 residues.

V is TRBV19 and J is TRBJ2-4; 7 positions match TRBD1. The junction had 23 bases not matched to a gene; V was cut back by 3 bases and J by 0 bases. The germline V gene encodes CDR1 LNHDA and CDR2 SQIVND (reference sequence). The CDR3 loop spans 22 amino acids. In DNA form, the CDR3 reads TGTGCCAGTAGTATGAGGACAGGCGCCGGGACCCTGCAAGCCCTAGCCAAAAACATTCAGTACTTC. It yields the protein CASSMRTGAGTLQALAKNIQYF.